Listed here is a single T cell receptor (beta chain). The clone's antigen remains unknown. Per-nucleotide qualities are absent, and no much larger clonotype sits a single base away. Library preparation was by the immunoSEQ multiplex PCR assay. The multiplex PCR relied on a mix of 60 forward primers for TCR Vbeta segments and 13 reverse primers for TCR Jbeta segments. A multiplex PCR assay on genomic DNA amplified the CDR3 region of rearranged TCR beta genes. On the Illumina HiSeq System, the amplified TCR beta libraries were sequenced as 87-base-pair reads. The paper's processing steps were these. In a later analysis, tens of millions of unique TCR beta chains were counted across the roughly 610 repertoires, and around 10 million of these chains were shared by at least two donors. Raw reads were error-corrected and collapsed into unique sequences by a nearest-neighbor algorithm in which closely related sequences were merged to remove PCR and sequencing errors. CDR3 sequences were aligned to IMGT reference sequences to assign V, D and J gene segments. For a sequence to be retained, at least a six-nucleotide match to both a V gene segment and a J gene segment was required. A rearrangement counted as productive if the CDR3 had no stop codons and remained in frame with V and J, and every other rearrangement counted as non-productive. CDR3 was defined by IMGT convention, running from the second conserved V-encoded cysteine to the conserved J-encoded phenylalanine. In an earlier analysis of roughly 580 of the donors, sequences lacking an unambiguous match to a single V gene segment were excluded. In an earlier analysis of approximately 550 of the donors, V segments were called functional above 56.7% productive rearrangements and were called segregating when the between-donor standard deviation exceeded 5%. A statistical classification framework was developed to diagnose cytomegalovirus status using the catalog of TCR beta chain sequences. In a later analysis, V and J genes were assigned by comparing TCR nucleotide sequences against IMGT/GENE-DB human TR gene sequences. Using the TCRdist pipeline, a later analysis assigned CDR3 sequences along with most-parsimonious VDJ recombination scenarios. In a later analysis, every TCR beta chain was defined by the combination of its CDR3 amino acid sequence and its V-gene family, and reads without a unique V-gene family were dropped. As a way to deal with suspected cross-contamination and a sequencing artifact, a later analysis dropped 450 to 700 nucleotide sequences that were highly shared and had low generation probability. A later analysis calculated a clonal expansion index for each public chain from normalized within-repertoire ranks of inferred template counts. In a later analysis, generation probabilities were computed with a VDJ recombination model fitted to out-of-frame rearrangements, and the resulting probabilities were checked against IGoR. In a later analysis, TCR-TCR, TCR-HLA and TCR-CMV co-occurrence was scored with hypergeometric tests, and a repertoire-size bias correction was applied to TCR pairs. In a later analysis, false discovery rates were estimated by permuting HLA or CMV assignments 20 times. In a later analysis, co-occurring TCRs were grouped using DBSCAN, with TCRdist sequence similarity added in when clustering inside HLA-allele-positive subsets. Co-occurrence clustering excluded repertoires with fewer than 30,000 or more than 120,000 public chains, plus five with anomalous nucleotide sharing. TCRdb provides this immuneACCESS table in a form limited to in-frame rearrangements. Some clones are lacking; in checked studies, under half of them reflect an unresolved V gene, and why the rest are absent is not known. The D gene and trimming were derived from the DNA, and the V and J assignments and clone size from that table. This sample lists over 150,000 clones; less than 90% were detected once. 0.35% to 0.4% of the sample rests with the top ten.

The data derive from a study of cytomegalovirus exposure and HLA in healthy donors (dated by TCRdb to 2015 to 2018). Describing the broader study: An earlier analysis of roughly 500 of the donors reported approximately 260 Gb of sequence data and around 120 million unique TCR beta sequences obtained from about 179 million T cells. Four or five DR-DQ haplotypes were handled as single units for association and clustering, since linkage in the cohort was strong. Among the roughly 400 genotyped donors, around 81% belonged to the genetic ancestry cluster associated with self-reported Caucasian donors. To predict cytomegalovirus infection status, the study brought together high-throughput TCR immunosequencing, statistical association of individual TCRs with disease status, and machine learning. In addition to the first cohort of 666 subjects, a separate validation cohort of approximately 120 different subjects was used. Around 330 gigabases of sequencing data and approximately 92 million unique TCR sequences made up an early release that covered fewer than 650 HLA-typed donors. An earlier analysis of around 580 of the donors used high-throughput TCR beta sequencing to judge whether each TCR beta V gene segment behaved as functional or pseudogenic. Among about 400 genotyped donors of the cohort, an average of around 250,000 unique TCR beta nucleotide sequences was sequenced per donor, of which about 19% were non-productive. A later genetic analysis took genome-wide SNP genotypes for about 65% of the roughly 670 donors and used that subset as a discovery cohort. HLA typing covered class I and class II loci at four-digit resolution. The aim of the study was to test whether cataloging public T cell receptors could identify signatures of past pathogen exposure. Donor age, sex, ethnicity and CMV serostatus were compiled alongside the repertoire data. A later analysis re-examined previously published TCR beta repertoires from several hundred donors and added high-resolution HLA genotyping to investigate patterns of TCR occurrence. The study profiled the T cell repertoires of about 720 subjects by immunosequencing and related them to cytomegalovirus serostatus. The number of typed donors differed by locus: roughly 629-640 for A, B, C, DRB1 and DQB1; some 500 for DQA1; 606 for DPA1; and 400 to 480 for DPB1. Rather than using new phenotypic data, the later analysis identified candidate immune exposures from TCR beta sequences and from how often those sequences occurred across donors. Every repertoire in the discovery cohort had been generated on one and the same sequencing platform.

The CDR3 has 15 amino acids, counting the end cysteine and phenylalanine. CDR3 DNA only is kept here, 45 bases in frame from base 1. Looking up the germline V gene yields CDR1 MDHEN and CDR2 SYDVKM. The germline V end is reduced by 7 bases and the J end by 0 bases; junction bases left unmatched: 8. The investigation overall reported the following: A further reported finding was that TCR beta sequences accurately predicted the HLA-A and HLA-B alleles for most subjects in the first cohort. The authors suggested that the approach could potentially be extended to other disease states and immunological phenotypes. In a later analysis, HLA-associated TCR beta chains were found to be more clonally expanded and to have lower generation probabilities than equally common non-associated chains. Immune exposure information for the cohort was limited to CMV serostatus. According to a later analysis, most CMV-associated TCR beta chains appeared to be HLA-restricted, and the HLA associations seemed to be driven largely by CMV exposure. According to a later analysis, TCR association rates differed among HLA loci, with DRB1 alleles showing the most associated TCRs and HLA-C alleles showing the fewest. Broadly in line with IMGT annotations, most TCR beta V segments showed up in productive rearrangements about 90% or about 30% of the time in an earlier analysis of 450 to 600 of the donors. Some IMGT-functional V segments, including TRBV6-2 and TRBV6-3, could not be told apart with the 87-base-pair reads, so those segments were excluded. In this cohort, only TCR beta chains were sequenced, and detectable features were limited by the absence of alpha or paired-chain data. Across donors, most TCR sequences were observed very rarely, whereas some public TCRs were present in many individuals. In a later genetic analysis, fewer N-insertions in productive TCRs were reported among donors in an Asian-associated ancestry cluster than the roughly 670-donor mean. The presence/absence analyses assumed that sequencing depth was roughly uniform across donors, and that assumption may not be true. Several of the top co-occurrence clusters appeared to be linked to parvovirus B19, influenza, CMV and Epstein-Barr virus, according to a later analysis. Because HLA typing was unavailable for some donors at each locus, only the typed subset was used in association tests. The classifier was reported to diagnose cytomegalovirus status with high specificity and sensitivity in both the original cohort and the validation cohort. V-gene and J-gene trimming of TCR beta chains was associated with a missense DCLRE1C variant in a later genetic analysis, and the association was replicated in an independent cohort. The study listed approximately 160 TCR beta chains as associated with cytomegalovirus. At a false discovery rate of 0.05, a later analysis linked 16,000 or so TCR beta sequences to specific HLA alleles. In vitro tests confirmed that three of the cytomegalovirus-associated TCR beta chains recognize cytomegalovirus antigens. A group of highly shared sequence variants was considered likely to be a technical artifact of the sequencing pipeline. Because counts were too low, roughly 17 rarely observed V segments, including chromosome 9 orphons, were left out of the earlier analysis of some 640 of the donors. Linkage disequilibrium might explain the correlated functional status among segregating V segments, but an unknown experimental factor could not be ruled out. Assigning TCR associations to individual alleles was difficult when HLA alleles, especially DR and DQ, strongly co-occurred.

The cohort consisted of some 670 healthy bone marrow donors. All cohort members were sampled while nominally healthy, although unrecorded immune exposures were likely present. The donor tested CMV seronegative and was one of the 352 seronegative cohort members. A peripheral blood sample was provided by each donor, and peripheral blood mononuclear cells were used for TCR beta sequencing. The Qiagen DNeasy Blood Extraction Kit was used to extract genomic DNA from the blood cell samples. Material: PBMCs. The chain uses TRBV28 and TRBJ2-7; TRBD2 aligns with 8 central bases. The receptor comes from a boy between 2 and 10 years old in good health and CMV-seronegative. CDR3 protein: CASTPEREYSYEQYF. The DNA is TGTGCCAGCACCCCAGAGCGGGAGTACTCCTACGAGCAGTACTTC.